This T cell receptor beta chain originates from a study of blood T cells in healthy people across ages. PCR was performed a second time for roughly 7 to 12 cycles using a sample-barcoded 5' primer and a J-beta primer mix. TCRdb re-called the 5' RACE reads through MiXCR, storing one row per CDR3 protein. The table has about 1.6 million distinct CDR3 sequences, around 36% seen once; the top ten hold about 10%. The junction had 9 bases not matched to a gene; V was cut back by 7 bases and J by 4 bases. CDR1 and CDR2 (germline): MNHNY, SVGAGI (reference sequence). The CDR3 extends over 16 amino acids. The sample was blood. The chain couples TRBV6-6 to TRBJ2-2, with TRBD2 matching over 10 bases. The clonotype originates from a woman aged 25 to 39 in good health. In DNA, the CDR3 is TGTGCCAGCACCGACGGACTAGCGGAACCCACCGGGGAGCTGTTTTTT. It specifies CASTDGLAEPTGELFF.